The 18 T cell receptor beta chains in this list originate from one sample, sequenced in a study of regulatory and conventional T cells in RAG deficiency. The sorted regulatory T cells were CD4+, CD25-high and CD127-low, with genomic DNA sequenced. Data came from immunoSEQ multiplex PCR; TCRdb stores just in-frame clones and leaves some out. The sample includes approximately 12,000 clones, approximately 93% of them seen just once. The sample was also reused in another study, on regulatory T cells. From that second work: The PCR used 52 TRBV and 13 TRBJ primers.

The sample taken for sequencing was CD127- CD25+ CD4+ Tregs sorted from blood. Receptors originate from a human donor in good health.

The J gene is TRBJ1-2, the V gene TRBV2, with 10 bases aligning to TRBD1. The CDR3 length is 16 residues. CDR1 and CDR2 from the germline V gene are SNHLY and FYNNEI. The ends lost 6 bases at V and 5 bases at J; junction bases unmatched: 12. The CDR3: CASRGTGATSTYGYTF. CDR3 nucleotide sequence: TGTGCCAGCAGGGGGACAGGGGCAACCTCTACTTATGGCTACACCTTC.

This clone appeared a single time. This chain joins TRBV10-3 and TRBJ2-5; 8 nucleotides agree with TRBD1. This CDR3 has 14 amino acids. Germline loops: CDR1 ENHRY, CDR2 SYGVKD. Unmatched junction bases numbered 7, after V lost 5 bases and J lost 5 bases. In nucleotides, the CDR3 is TGTGCCATCAGTCCGGGACAGGAAGGGGAGACCCAGTACTTC. Translated: CAISPGQEGETQYF.

This chain joins TRBV5-6 and TRBJ2-1; D is uncertain. Germline CDR1 is SGHDT and CDR2 is YYEEEE. The ends were cut back, 4 bases at V and 2 bases at J, with 4 bases in the middle. This CDR3 spans 12 amino acids. In DNA form, the CDR3 reads TGTGCCAGCAGCCGTCCCTACAATGAGCAGTTCTTC. This gives the protein CASSRPYNEQFF. Full variable domain (missing parts from reference TRBV5-6 and TRBJ2-1): DAGVTQSPTHLIKTRGQQVTLRCSPKSGHDTVSWYQQALGQGPQFIFQYYEEEERQRGNFPDRFSGHQFPNYSSELNVNALLLGDSALYLCASSRPYNEQFFGPGTRLTVL.

This clone came up once. The CDR3 DNA follows: TGCGCCAGCAGCCAAGAAGCAGGGCTTGGTGGAGCTTTCTTT. Its protein product is CASSQEAGLGGAFF. This chain uses TRBV4-1 with TRBJ1-1, with D maybe TRBD1 (5 bases). From germline, CDR1 is MGHRA and CDR2 YSYEKL. The germline V and J ends were trimmed by 0 bases and 10 bases, with 15 bases remaining between them. The CDR3 runs to 14 residues.

This chain uses TRBV6-1 with TRBJ1-2, with 10 bases matching TRBD1. Germline CDR1 is MNHNS and CDR2 is SASEGT. This CDR3 has 15 residues. After removal of 8 bases from V and 2 bases from J, the junction contained 8 bases not matched to a gene. The CDR3 DNA is TGTGCCAGCCTAATAGACAGGGGGCTAAACTATGGCTACACCTTC. This codes for CASLIDRGLNYGYTF.

The chain links TRBV6-1 to TRBJ2-5; 9 bases are shared with TRBD2. There are 16 residues in the CDR3. With V trimmed by 4 bases and J by 2 bases, 8 bases remained unmatched. The V gene's germline CDR1 is MNHNS and CDR2 SASEGT. CDR3 loop: CASSGSGGPVQETQYF. In nucleotides, the CDR3 is TGTGCCAGCAGTGGTAGCGGGGGCCCAGTTCAAGAGACCCAGTACTTC.

The chain links TRBV10-3 to TRBJ2-2, with unresolved D. In germline, CDR1 is ENHRY, CDR2 SYGVKD. V was clipped by 0 bases and J by 7 bases, with 18 bases between them. The CDR3 consists of 17 residues. CDR3 residues: CAISESSPHFSGGELFF. The CDR3 DNA follows: TGTGCCATCAGTGAGTCCAGTCCCCATTTTTCGGGCGGGGAGCTGTTTTTT.

J is TRBJ2-7 and V is TRBV15; D perhaps matches TRBD1 (6 bases). V was pared by 0 bases and J by 4 bases, with 10 bases between. The CDR3 runs to 14 residues. CDR1 and CDR2 (germline): LNHNV, YYDKDF (reference sequence). In nucleotides, the CDR3 is TGTGCCACCAGCAGAGACCCCAGGGGTTACGAGCAGTACTTC. Encoded protein: CATSRDPRGYEQYF.

V is TRBV6-1 and J is TRBJ1-2; 7 bases map to TRBD1. CDR1 MNHNS and CDR2 SASEGT come from the germline V gene. The CDR3 has 14 amino acids. The ends lost 6 bases at V and 0 bases at J; junction bases unmatched: 4. This CDR3 is CASRGQGANYGYTF. The CDR3 DNA reads as TGTGCCAGCAGAGGTCAGGGGGCTAACTATGGCTACACCTTC.

The rearrangement joins TRBV6-1 to TRBJ2-7; weak D call: TRBD1 (5 bases). Germline V gene sequence: CDR1 MNHNS, CDR2 SASEGT. V shed 4 bases and J shed 0 bases, with 7 bases lying between them. The CDR3 runs 13 residues. The CDR3 nucleotides are TGTGCCAGCAGTGGCAGGGCCTCCTACGAGCAGTACTTC. Protein sequence: CASSGRASYEQYF.

By sample share, this clone is medium-sized. The V gene is TRBV12-2, the J gene TRBJ1-3. TRBV12-2 is shown as a pseudogene. The CDR3 consists of 17 residues. The chain's CDR3 is CASRLAGDIGIGNTIYF. The DNA of the CDR3 is TGTGCAAGTCGCTTAGCGGGAGATATCGGAATTGGAAACACCATATATTTT.

The J gene is TRBJ1-2, the V gene TRBV6-5, with TRBD1 as a possible D gene (5 bases). Trimming shortened V by 2 bases and J by 8 bases, and 21 bases separated the two germline ends. The CDR3 has 16 residues. Germline loops: CDR1 MNHEY, CDR2 SVGAGI. CDR3 loop: CASSYTVAGPRRGYTF. For the CDR3, the DNA is TGTGCCAGCAGTTACACGGTAGCGGGGCCCCGGCGGGGCTACACCTTC.

This chain connects TRBV11-3 to TRBJ2-5; TRBD2 is a possible D gene (5 bases). The CDR3 runs 13 residues. Per the germline V gene, CDR1 is SGHNT and CDR2 is YENEEA. V lost 4 bases and J lost 5, with 11 bases in between. CDR3 amino acids: CASSSGVSETQYF. CDR3 nucleotide sequence: TGTGCCAGCAGCTCCGGGGTATCGGAGACCCAGTACTTC.

The chain has TRBV18 and TRBJ1-6, with TRBD1 matching 7 bases. CDR1 is KGHSH and CDR2 is LQKENI in the germline V gene. Unmatched junction bases numbered 4, after V lost 3 bases and J lost 5 bases. There are 15 residues in the CDR3. For the CDR3, the DNA is TGTGCCAGCTCACCTGACAGGGCCGATAATTCACCCCTCCACTTT. Translation: CASSPDRADNSPLHF.

The chain couples TRBV2 to TRBJ2-3; tentative D call: TRBD2 (6 bases). CDR1 is SNHLY, CDR2 FYNNEI, per germline. Trimming took 7 bases from V and 1 from J, leaving 12 bases between them. This CDR3 spans 14 amino acids. CDR3 loop: CASNLRRGTDTQYF. The DNA for the CDR3 is TGTGCCAGCAATTTAAGGAGGGGCACAGATACGCAGTATTTT.

The chain couples TRBV5-1 to TRBJ2-1; TRBD1 might be the D (6 bases). Germline CDR1 SGHRS, CDR2 YFSETQ. The CDR3 sequence is 17 residues long. The V gene lost 3 bases and the J gene lost 8 bases, with 24 bases spanning the gap. The CDR3 DNA reads TGCGCCAGCAGCTCCCGGGGCGAACAGGGTGCGTTCTATGAGCAGTTCTTC. Translating it yields CASSSRGEQGAFYEQFF.

V is TRBV27 and J is TRBJ2-3, with TRBD2 identical over 10 bases. CDR1 and CDR2 (germline): MNHEY, SMNVEV (reference sequence). This CDR3 is built from 15 residues. V lost 7 bases to trimming and J lost 9 bases; unmatched junction nucleotides: 13. CDR3 residues: CASTERGGLSRTQYF. CDR3 DNA: TGTGCCAGCACAGAGCGGGGGGGCCTGTCGCGCACGCAGTATTTT.

The chain combines TRBV19 with TRBJ1-1; 8 bases are a match to TRBD1. CDR1 and CDR2 from the germline V gene are LNHDA and SQIVND (reference sequence). J was trimmed by 4 bases and V by 7 bases; bases with no gene match: 14. This CDR3 comprises 16 residues. The DNA for the CDR3 is TGTGCCAGTACCCCCCCAGGGGGCCGAGGGCGCACTGAAGCTTTCTTT. This codes for CASTPPGGRGRTEAFF.